The sequence of this T cell receptor (beta chain) was determined in a study of blood T cell repertoires in COVID-19 (dated by TCRdb to the early 2020s). Regarding the complete study: Samples covering the acute and convalescent phases of COVID-19 were provided by collaborators in the United States, Italy and Spain. The material from the prospective study consisted of cDNA or gDNA derived from T cells, B-cell-depleted T cells, or PBMCs. Deeply sampled blood TCRbeta repertoires from subjects exposed to, actively infected with, or recovered from COVID-19 were included in the dataset. The repertoires were made available in a free public database intended to serve as a resource for research on the immune response to SARS-CoV-2. Samples were obtained from the ongoing ImmuneRACE study (first 160 participants) and from roughly 1,300 subjects provided by 6 global collaborators. Nearly every sample came with metadata listing a de-identified subject ID, COVID-19 status, age in years and sex. Where HLA class I and class II types were available, the types were taken from metadata supplied by the sample provider, not from assay-based typing.

Overall study results and their limits: The amount of clinical and demographic metadata varied by source and participant and was provided uncurated.

Collaborating institutions collected whole blood in K2EDTA tubes following their own protocols. For TCRbeta analysis, collaborators shipped samples in one of three forms: frozen whole blood, isolated PBMCs, or DNA extracted from either of those sample types. The CDR3 numbers 13 residues from cysteine through phenylalanine. Only the CDR3 DNA is retained, 39 bases long and in frame from the first base. V loses 5 bases of germline sequence and J loses 5 bases, and the interval between the two ends is 11 bases. The germline V gene sets CDR1 to KGHDR and CDR2 to SFDVKD. The immunoSEQ Assay, a bias-controlled multiplex PCR, was used to amplify TCRbeta CDR3 regions from genomic DNA. Under the source paper's analysis protocol: The number of nucleated cells in each sample was estimated by amplification of reference gene primers within the assay. To quantify the absolute abundance of each unique TCRbeta CDR3 rearrangement, sequence reads were collapsed and filtered. Productive Simpson clonality was computed per sample as the square root of Simpson's diversity index over productive rearrangements. The immuneACCESS repertoire file appears here via TCRdb, limited to in-frame rearrangements. These files lack a portion of the clones; in checked studies, under half of the deficit traces to unresolved V genes, and the cause of the others is not known. V, J and clone size derive from that table, while D and trimming were established from the DNA sequence. The sample table shows 87,000 or so clones, and roughly 86% are seen once. Of the sample, approximately 22% is held by the ten largest clones.

About this clone: Its antigen target is currently unknown. No quality values exist for individual bases; no much larger clone is one base distant.

The sequencing sample was made of peripheral blood. This chain joins TRBV24-1 to TRBJ1-1, and perhaps TRBD1 as D gene, on 5 matching bases. The receptor comes from an elderly woman in a cohort sampled during active or convalescent COVID-19. The DNA sequence reads TGTGCCACCAGTGCAGGGTTGGGGACTGAAGCTTTCTTT. This codes for CATSAGLGTEAFF.